These 8 T cell receptor beta chains were all obtained from the same sample, sequenced in a study of identical twins. TCRdb passed the 5' RACE reads through MiXCR, listing each CDR3 protein once. The table includes a few hundred thousand distinct CDR3 sequences, around 20% detected once. The sequenced sample was naive T cells sorted from blood. The source of these receptors is a man aged 50 to 59 in good health.

The chain couples TRBV5-5 to TRBJ2-3; D possibly matches TRBD1 or TRBD2 (6 bases each). Germline V gives CDR1 SGHKS, CDR2 YYEKEE (reference sequence). The CDR3 loop spans 16 amino acids. Between the trimmed V and J ends, which lost 7 bases and 6 bases, there was a span of 24 bases. The CDR3 DNA reads as TGTGCCAGCGATTTGGCCGGCCTTACAGGGAGGGATACGCAGTATTTT. Translated, it gives CASDLAGLTGRDTQYF.

This clonotype came up many times. The V and J genes are TRBV7-2 and TRBJ2-2; TRBD1 matches at 9 bases. Germline V gene data show CDR1 as SGHTA and CDR2 as FQGNSA. V trimming: 6 bases; J trimming: 6 bases; junction bases outside the gene matches: 8. The CDR3 is made up of 15 amino acids. CDR3 bases: TGTGCCAGCAGATATGACAGGGGGGTTCCCGGGGAGCTGTTTTTT. Its protein product is CASRYDRGVPGELFF.

The chain links TRBV20-1 to TRBJ1-6; 7 bases match TRBD1. CDR1 is DFQATT and CDR2 is SNEGSKA in the germline V gene (reference sequence). The CDR3 is 14 residues long. V lost 0 bases and J lost 6; bases outside the gene matches: 2. The CDR3 bases are TGCAGTGCTAGAGAGGCAGGGGGTAATTCACCCCTCCACTTT. Translation gives CSAREAGGNSPLHF.

This clonotype was counted a few times. This chain links TRBV3-1 with TRBJ1-6; D unclear. The germline V and J ends were trimmed by 1 base and 10 bases, with 8 bases remaining between them. This CDR3 is 13 amino acids long. Germline assignment: CDR1 LGHDT and CDR2 YNNKEL (reference sequence). The CDR3 coding sequence is TGTGCCAGCAGCCAAGGGGCGGGGTCACCCCTCCACTTT. Protein sequence: CASSQGAGSPLHF. Variable domain in full (rest from reference TRBV3-1 and TRBJ1-6): DTAVSQTPKYLVTQMGNDKSIKCEQNLGHDTMYWYKQDSKKFLKIMFSYNNKELIINETVPNRFSPKSPDKAHLNLHINSLELGDSAVYFCASSQGAGSPLHFGNGTRLTVT.

The sample holds many counts of this clonotype. The rearrangement links TRBV6-2 or TRBV6-3 to TRBJ2-3; TRBD2 aligns across 10 bases. Germline V gene lookup returns CDR1 MNHEY and CDR2 SVGEGT. The CDR3 is 18 amino acids. Trimming at V came to 3 bases and at J to 3 bases, leaving 12 bases not matched to a gene. CDR3 loop: CASSYMVTSGQDTDTQYF. CDR3 coding DNA: TGTGCCAGCAGTTATATGGTGACTAGCGGGCAGGATACAGATACGCAGTATTTT.

The rearrangement joins TRBV4-3 to TRBJ2-2; D not certain. V was pared by 1 base and J by 0 bases, with 6 bases between. CDR1 is LGHNA, CDR2 YSLEER, per germline. CDR3 size: 15 residues. The CDR3 protein is CASSQVAPNTGELFF. The CDR3 DNA sequence: TGCGCCAGCAGCCAAGTTGCTCCGAACACCGGGGAGCTGTTTTTT.

The chain employs TRBV4-1 and TRBJ1-2; 7 positions agree with TRBD1. V gave up 0 bases and J gave up 4 bases; unmatched junction bases: 2. The CDR3 covers 14 residues. The germline CDR1 and CDR2 sequences are MGHRA and YSYEKL. CDR3 bases: TGCGCCAGCAGCCAAGACAGGGGGACCTATGGCTACACCTTC. Translating it yields CASSQDRGTYGYTF.

V and J are TRBV6-1 and TRBJ1-1; TRBD1 is a possible D gene (6 bases). The CDR3 is 14 amino acids. The germline CDR1 and CDR2 sequences are MNHNS and SASEGT. The V and J ends lost 8 bases and 2 bases respectively, with 15 bases between them. The CDR3 region has the DNA TGTGCCAGCCGTCCCGGACAGACTAACACTGAAGCTTTCTTT. Amino acid sequence: CASRPGQTNTEAFF.